The 22 T cell receptor beta chains reported below all come from one sample, sequenced in a study of CD8 T cells in Susac syndrome. RNA was extracted with the RNeasy kit, and a quantity of about 0.45 to 1 ug was reverse transcribed using random hexamers. TCRdb analysed the immunoSEQ multiplex PCR reads with MiXCR anew, one entry per CDR3 protein. This sample has about 200,000 distinct CDR3 sequences, with 90% to 95% found just once. The sample consisted of CD4+ T cells from PBMCs. The receptors here all came from a human donor in good health.

This chain joins TRBV6-6 and TRBJ2-7, with 14 bases matching TRBD2. V lost 1 base, J lost 2 bases, and 1 base stayed unmatched. This CDR3 is built from 16 residues. The V gene's germline CDR1 is MNHNY and CDR2 SVGAGI (reference sequence). This CDR3 is CASSYLGLAGAYEQYV. The DNA of the CDR3 is TGTGCCAGCAGTTACTTGGGACTAGCGGGAGCCTACGAGCAGTACGTC.

The chain joins TRBV3-1 to TRBJ2-2; D uncertain. V lost 4 bases and J lost 6, with 12 bases in between. Germline CDR1 LGHDT, CDR2 YNNKEL (reference sequence). This CDR3 has 14 amino acids. CDR3 in DNA: TGTGCCAGCAGCCGCTCTGCGGTCTCCGGGGAGCTGTTTTTT. This translates into CASSRSAVSGELFF.

There are a few counts of this clonotype. The chain couples TRBV7-7 to TRBJ2-3; 9 positions agree with TRBD2. This CDR3 is built from 12 residues. Germline V CDR1 and CDR2: SSHAT, FNYEAQ (reference sequence). Here the CDR3 DNA reads TGTGCTAGCGGGAGCCTTTCCGATACGCAGTATTTT. Translated: CASGSLSDTQYF.

The chain carries TRBV4-3 and TRBJ2-3; the match to TRBD2 covers 9 bases. Germline lookup yields CDR1 LGHNA and CDR2 YSLEER. The CDR3 contains 18 residues. The V and J ends lost 1 base and 6 bases, in that order; junction bases with no gene match: 14. The CDR3 region is CASSQGFSGGLRWDTQYF. DNA for the CDR3: TGCGCCAGCAGCCAAGGCTTTAGCGGGGGCCTCAGATGGGATACGCAGTATTTT.

The V gene is TRBV3-1, the J gene TRBJ2-1; D is unclear. Germline V gene sequence: CDR1 LGHDT, CDR2 YNNKEL (reference sequence). This CDR3 comprises 15 residues. V gave up 2 bases and J gave up 1 base, with 9 bases separating them. The CDR3, as DNA: TGTGCCAGCAGCCAACTCCTTGCTTCCTACAATGAGCAGTTCTTC. Translating it yields CASSQLLASYNEQFF.

This chain uses TRBV28 with TRBJ1-2; D is unclear. The CDR3 contains 12 residues. CDR1 is MDHEN and CDR2 is SYDVKM in the germline V gene. Trimming removed 9 bases from V and 7 bases from J, with 15 bases in between. The CDR3: CASQAVGIGYTF. The CDR3 nucleotides are TGTGCCAGTCAGGCGGTCGGAATTGGCTACACCTTC.

The gene calls are TRBV9 and TRBJ2-5; D possibly uses TRBD1 or TRBD2 (6 bases each). V lost 0 bases to trimming and J lost 4 bases, with 13 bases between them. Germline V CDR1 and CDR2: SGDLS, YYNGEE. The CDR3 contains 15 residues. The DNA for the CDR3 is TGTGCCAGCAGCGTAGCGGGGGCGATAGTAGAGACCCAGTACTTC. Its protein product is CASSVAGAIVETQYF. Looking up the rest from reference TRBV9 and TRBJ2-5 gives the full variable domain: DSGVTQTPKHLITATGQRVTLRCSPRSGDLSVYWYQQSLDQGLQFLIQYYNGEERAKGNILERFSAQQFPDLHSELNLSSLELGDSALYFCASSVAGAIVETQYFGPGTRLLVL.

The V and J genes are TRBV29-1 and TRBJ1-2; D is undetermined. The CDR3 covers 13 residues. Germline V CDR1 and CDR2: SQVTM, ANQGSEA. V was pared by 4 bases and J by 8 bases, with 17 bases between. The CDR3 DNA is TGCAGCGTTGTCGAGATGGCGGGATGGGGCTACACCTTC. Translated: CSVVEMAGWGYTF.

This clonotype was counted between two and nine times. The chain recombines TRBV28 with TRBJ2-7; D is uncertain. CDR1 is MDHEN and CDR2 is SYDVKM in the germline V gene. The V end lost 2 bases, the J end lost 4 bases, and 6 bases lay between the germline ends. The CDR3 is made up of 12 amino acids. CDR3 residues: CASSLNGYEQYV. The CDR3 bases are TGTGCCAGCAGTTTAAACGGTTACGAGCAGTACGTC.

V and J are TRBV12-3 or TRBV12-4 and TRBJ1-1; a possible D gene is TRBD1 (5 bases). The length of the CDR3 is 15 residues. V was pared by 5 bases and J by 0 bases, with 13 bases between. This CDR3 reads CASSTRRGVNTEAFF. The CDR3, as DNA: TGTGCCAGCAGTACCCGGCGGGGGGTGAACACTGAAGCTTTCTTT.

The chain couples TRBV12-3 or TRBV12-4 to TRBJ2-2; no clear D. This CDR3 region has 14 residues. Trimming pared 5 bases from V and 6 bases from J, leaving 13 bases between. The CDR3 DNA sequence: TGTGCCAGCAGTATGTCTAGGTCGGCCGGGGAGCTGTTTTTT. It specifies CASSMSRSAGELFF.

This clonotype has only a few counts. This rearrangement joins TRBV24-1 to TRBJ2-3, with 7 positions matching TRBD1. The V and J ends lost 9 bases and 3 bases, in that order; junction bases with no gene match: 8. Germline V gene data show CDR1 as KGHDR and CDR2 as SFDVKD. The CDR3 runs 14 residues. The CDR3 protein is CATGDRVGTDTQYF. CDR3 sequence (DNA): TGTGCCACCGGCGACAGGGTTGGGACAGATACGCAGTATTTT.

V usage is TRBV30 and J usage is TRBJ1-2, with D tentatively TRBD1 (5 bases). The V end was cut by 5 bases, the J end by 7 bases, with 17 bases between. Germline CDR1 GTSNPN, CDR2 SVGIG (reference sequence). The CDR3 extends over 13 amino acids. The CDR3 nucleotides are TGTGCCTGGCCGGGATACATCGGGGGTGGCTACACCTTC. Protein product: CAWPGYIGGGYTF.

The rearrangement links TRBV6-5 to TRBJ2-3; the match to TRBD2 covers 8 bases. This CDR3 is 15 amino acids long. Germline V CDR1 and CDR2: MNHEY, SVGAGI. J was trimmed by 0 bases and V by 4 bases; bases with no gene match: 3. Here the CDR3 DNA reads TGTGCCAGCAGTTGGTCTAGCGGGAGCACAGATACGCAGTATTTT. Protein product: CASSWSSGSTDTQYF.

The CDR3 region is CASSQASVMGAEQYV. In nucleotides, the CDR3 is TGCGCCAGCAGCCAAGCTAGCGTGATGGGGGCCGAGCAGTACGTC. The chain couples TRBV4-1 to TRBJ2-7; tentatively, D is TRBD1 or TRBD2 (6 bases each). CDR3 size: 15 residues. Germline V lookup: CDR1 MGHRA, CDR2 YSYEKL. V lost 1 base and J lost 6, with 16 bases in between.

The gene calls are TRBV6-6 and TRBJ1-1, with a possible D match to TRBD1 (5 bases). Trimming removed 4 bases from V and 1 base from J, with 10 bases in between. CDR3 length equals 14 residues. The germline gives CDR1 MNHNY, CDR2 SVGAGI (reference sequence). CDR3 coding DNA: TGTGCCAGCAGTTCGGGACTCTCGAACACTGAAGCTTTCTTT. It is translated as CASSSGLSNTEAFF.

This clonotype has just a few counts. The rearrangement uses TRBV4-1 and TRBJ2-7, with D perhaps matching TRBD2 (6 bases). V dropped 3 bases and J dropped 3 bases, with 15 bases sitting between them. The V gene's germline CDR1 is MGHRA and CDR2 YSYEKL. The CDR3 is 15 residues long. The CDR3 here is CASSHVLGTVYEQYF. The CDR3 DNA follows: TGCGCCAGCAGCCACGTCCTAGGGACTGTCTACGAGCAGTACTTC.

This sequence joins TRBV6-6 and TRBJ2-7; D perhaps matches TRBD2 (6 bases). The germline gives CDR1 MNHNY, CDR2 SVGAGI (reference sequence). The CDR3 loop spans 15 amino acids. The ends were cut back, 8 bases at V and 0 bases at J, with 17 bases in the middle. The CDR3 DNA is TGTGCCAGCTGTGATGCTGCCGGGAGCTCCTACGAGCAGTACGTC. Its translation: CASCDAAGSSYEQYV.

The rearrangement joins TRBV6-5 to TRBJ1-5, with D tentatively TRBD1 (6 bases). With 6 bases removed from V and 6 bases from J, the gap between germline ends came to 15 bases. The CDR3 consists of 14 residues. CDR1 MNHEY and CDR2 SVGAGI come from the germline V gene. In DNA form, the CDR3 reads TGTGCCAGCAGCAAACAGGGAGAGATTCAGCCCCAGCATTTT. Its translation: CASSKQGEIQPQHF.

Written as DNA, the CDR3 is TGCAGTGCCCACCCCGGGTCCGAGGATGAGCAGTTCTTC. Protein product: CSAHPGSEDEQFF. This chain connects TRBV20-1 to TRBJ2-1; no definite D call. Looked up from germline, CDR1 is DFQATT and CDR2 is SNEGSKA (reference sequence). The V and J ends lost 6 bases and 8 bases respectively, with 17 bases between them. The CDR3 runs 13 residues.

This clonotype was counted a single time. The V gene is TRBV30, the J gene TRBJ2-3; no clear D. V lost 5 bases, J lost 8 bases, and 11 bases lay in between. The CDR3 contains 11 residues. Germline CDR1 reads GTSNPN; CDR2 reads SVGIG (reference sequence). CDR3 amino acids: CAWAVEGTQYF. CDR3 DNA: TGTGCCTGGGCGGTTGAAGGTACGCAGTATTTT. The variable domain in full, completed from reference TRBV30 and TRBJ2-3, reads SQTIHQWPATLVQPVGSPLSLECTVEGTSNPNLYWYRQAAGRGLQLLFYSVGIGQISSEVPQNLSASRPQDRQFILSSKKLLLSDSGFYLCAWAVEGTQYFGPGTRLTVL.

This clonotype was observed once. The chain has TRBV5-1 and TRBJ1-4, with D unresolved. CDR1 is SGHRS and CDR2 is YFSETQ in the germline V gene. The CDR3 has 12 amino acids. Trimming cost V 0 bases and J 7 bases, with 4 bases left between them. As DNA, the CDR3 is TGCGCCAGCAGCTTGGGATTTGAAAAACTGTTTTTT. Protein product: CASSLGFEKLFF.